The clone carrying this T cell receptor beta chain was recorded a few times. Its antigen remains unknown. The sample comes from a study of CD8 T cells in ankylosing spondylitis. Germline assignment: CDR1 SGHRS and CDR2 YFSETQ. The CDR3 is made up of 14 amino acids. V dropped 6 bases and J dropped 2; count of bases not matched to a gene: 5. A quantitative 5'-RACE method, one with molecular barcodes, was used to make TCR beta libraries. MiXCR, run by TCRdb on the 5' RACE reads, gives a single entry per CDR3 protein. The table has fewer than 500,000 distinct CDR3 sequences, 20% to 25% seen once. Notes on the study in general: Fewer than ten highly homologous variants made up a TCR beta motif that seemed to typify ankylosing spondylitis blood. Existing reports had already noted some motif variants in reactive arthritis synovial fluid and blood. A CD8+ phenotype characterized the disease-linked clones, which were relatively rare in peripheral blood. Disease-linked clones reportedly showed significant enrichment in matched ankylosing spondylitis synovial fluid.

V usage is TRBV5-1 and J usage is TRBJ1-2; 9 positions match TRBD1. The sample taken for sequencing was blood, either unsorted or a sorted T cell fraction (not recorded which). This receptor was taken from a male donor with ankylosing spondylitis. The CDR3 nucleotides read TGCGCCAGCAATCGGGGACAGGGAAACTATGGCTACACCTTC. It codes for CASNRGQGNYGYTF.